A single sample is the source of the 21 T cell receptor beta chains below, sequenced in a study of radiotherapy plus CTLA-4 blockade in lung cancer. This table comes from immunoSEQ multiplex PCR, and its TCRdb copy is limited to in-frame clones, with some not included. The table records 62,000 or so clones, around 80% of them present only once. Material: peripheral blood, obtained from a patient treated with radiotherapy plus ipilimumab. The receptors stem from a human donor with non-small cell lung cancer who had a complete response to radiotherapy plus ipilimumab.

In DNA form, the CDR3 reads TGCAGCGCCCGGACAGGGAACACTGAAGCTTTCTTT. It codes for CSARTGNTEAFF. This rearrangement joins TRBV29-1 to TRBJ1-1; 7 bases map to TRBD1. Trimming took 7 bases from V and 1 from J; bases not matched to a gene: 3. This CDR3 is 12 amino acids long. From germline, CDR1 is SQVTM and CDR2 ANQGSEA. Full variable domain (outside the CDR3, taken from reference TRBV29-1 and TRBJ1-1): SAVISQKPSRDICQRGTSLTIQCQVDSQVTMMFWYRQQPGQSLTLIATANQGSEATYESGFVIDKFPISRPNLTFSTLTVSNMSPEDSSIYLCSARTGNTEAFFGQGTRLTVV.

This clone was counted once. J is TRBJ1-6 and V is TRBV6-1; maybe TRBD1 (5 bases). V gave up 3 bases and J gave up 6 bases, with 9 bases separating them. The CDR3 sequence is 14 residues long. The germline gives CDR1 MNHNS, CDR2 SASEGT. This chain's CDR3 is CASSEPGRNSPLHF. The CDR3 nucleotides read TGTGCCAGCAGTGAGCCAGGGCGTAATTCACCCCTCCACTTT.

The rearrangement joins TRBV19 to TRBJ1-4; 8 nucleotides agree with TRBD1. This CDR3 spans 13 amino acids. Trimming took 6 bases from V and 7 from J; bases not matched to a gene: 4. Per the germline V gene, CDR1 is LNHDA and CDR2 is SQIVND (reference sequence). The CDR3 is CASRTGESEKLFF. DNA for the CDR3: TGTGCCAGTAGGACAGGGGAGAGTGAAAAACTGTTTTTT.

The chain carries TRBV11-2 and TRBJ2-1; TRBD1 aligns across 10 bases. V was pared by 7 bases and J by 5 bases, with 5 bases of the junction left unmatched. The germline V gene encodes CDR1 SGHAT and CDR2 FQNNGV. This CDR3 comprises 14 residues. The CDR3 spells CASNPDRGNNEQFF. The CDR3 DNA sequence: TGTGCCAGCAACCCGGACAGGGGGAACAATGAGCAGTTCTTC.

The CDR3 bases are TGTGCCAGCAGTTCAAACAGAAGAGAGACCCAGTACTTC. It codes for CASSSNRRETQYF. The rearrangement joins TRBV11-2 to TRBJ2-5; no reliable D call. V lost 6 bases to trimming and J lost 4 bases, with 12 bases between them. CDR1 and CDR2 from the germline V gene are SGHAT and FQNNGV. CDR3 size: 13 residues.

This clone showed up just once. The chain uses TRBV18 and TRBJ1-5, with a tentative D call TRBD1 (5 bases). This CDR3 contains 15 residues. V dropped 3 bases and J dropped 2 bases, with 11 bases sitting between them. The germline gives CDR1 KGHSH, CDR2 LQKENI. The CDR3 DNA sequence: TGTGCCAGCTCACCCGGGGGTGGCGGCAATCAGCCCCAGCATTTT. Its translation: CASSPGGGGNQPQHF.

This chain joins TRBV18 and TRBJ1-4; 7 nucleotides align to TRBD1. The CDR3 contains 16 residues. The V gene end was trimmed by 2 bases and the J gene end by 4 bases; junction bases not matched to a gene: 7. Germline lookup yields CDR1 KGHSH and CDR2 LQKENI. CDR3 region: CASSPYRGGGNEKLFF. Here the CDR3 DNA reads TGTGCCAGCTCACCATACAGGGGAGGAGGTAATGAAAAACTGTTTTTT.

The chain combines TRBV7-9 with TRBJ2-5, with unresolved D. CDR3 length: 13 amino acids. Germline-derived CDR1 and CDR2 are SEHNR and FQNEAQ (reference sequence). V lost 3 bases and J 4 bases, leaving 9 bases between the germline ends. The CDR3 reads CASSLGAAETQYF. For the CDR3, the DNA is TGTGCCAGCAGCTTGGGCGCAGCAGAGACCCAGTACTTC.

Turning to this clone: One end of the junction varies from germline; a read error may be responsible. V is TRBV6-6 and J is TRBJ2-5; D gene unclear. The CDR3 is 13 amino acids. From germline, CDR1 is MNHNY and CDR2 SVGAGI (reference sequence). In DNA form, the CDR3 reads TGTGCCAGCAGCCGAGGTGCCCAAGGGACCCAGTACTTC. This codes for CASSRGAQGTQYF.

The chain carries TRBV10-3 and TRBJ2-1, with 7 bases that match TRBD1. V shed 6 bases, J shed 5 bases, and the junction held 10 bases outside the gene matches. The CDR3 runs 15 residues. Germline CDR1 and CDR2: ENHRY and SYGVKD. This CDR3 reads CAIRNDREADNEQFF. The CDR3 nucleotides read TGTGCCATCAGAAACGACAGGGAAGCCGACAATGAGCAGTTCTTC.

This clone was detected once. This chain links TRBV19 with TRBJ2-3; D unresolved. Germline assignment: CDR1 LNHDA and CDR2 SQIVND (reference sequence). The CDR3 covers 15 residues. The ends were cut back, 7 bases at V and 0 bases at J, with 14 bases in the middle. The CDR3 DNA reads TGTGCCAGTACCGACGACGGGTCTAGCACAGATACGCAGTATTTT. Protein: CASTDDGSSTDTQYF.

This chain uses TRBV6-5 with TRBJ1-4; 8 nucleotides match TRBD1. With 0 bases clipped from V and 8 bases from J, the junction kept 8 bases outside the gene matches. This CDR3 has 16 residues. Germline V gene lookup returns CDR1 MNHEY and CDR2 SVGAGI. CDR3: CASSYSSTGAREKLFF. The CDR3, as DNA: TGTGCCAGCAGTTACTCTTCGACAGGGGCTAGAGAAAAACTGTTTTTT.

CDR3 nucleotides: TGTGCCAGCAGCCCACAGAGGCTGTACACCGGGGAGCTGTTTTTT. The encoded protein is CASSPQRLYTGELFF. The genes are TRBV9 and TRBJ2-2; D not resolved. Germline V gives CDR1 SGDLS, CDR2 YYNGEE. The length of the CDR3 is 15 residues. V was pared by 4 bases and J by 3 bases, with 13 bases between.

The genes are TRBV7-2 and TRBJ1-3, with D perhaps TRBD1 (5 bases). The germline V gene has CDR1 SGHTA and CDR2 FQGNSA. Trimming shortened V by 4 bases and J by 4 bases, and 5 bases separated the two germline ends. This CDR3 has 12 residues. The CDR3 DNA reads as TGTGCCAGCAGCTGGACAGGAAACACCATATATTTT. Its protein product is CASSWTGNTIYF.

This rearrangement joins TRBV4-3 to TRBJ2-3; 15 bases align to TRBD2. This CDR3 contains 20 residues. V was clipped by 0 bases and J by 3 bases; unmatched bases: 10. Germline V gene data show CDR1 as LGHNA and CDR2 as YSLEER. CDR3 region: CASSQEGLAGGPWVTDTQYF. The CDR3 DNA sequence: TGCGCCAGCAGCCAAGAAGGACTAGCGGGGGGGCCCTGGGTTACAGATACGCAGTATTTT.

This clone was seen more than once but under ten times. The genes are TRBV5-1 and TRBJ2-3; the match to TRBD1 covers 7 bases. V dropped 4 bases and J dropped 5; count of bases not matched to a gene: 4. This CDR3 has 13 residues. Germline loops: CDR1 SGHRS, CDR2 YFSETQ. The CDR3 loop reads CASSESGGDTQYF. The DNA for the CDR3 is TGCGCCAGCAGCGAATCAGGGGGAGATACGCAGTATTTT. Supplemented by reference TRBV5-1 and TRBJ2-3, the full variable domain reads KAGVTQTPRYLIKTRGQQVTLSCSPISGHRSVSWYQQTPGQGLQFLFEYFSETQRNKGNFPGRFSGRQFSNSRSEMNVSTLELGDSALYLCASSESGGDTQYFGPGTRLTVL.

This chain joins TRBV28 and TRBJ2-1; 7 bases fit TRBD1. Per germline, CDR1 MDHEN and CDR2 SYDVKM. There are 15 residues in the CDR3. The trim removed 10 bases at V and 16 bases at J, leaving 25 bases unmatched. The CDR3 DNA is TGTGCCATCCATTCTCGCCACCGGGGAACAGGGGTAATTTTCTTC. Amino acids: CAIHSRHRGTGVIFF.

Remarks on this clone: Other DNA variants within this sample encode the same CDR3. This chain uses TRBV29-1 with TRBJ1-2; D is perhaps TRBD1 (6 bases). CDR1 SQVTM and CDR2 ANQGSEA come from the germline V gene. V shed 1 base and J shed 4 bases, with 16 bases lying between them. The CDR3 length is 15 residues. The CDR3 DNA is TGCAGCGTTGAAGGGCGGGGGCGGGGGCCCTATGGCTACACCTTC. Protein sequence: CSVEGRGRGPYGYTF.

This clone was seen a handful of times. CDR3 nucleotide sequence: TGTGCCAGTAGTGGAGTCCTAGCGGGACAAGAGACCCAGTACTTC. Amino acids: CASSGVLAGQETQYF. V usage is TRBV19 and J usage is TRBJ2-5, with TRBD2 identical over 9 bases. The CDR3 is 15 residues long. V was pared by 5 bases and J by 2 bases, with 6 bases of the junction left unmatched. Germline V gene lookup returns CDR1 LNHDA and CDR2 SQIVND (reference sequence).

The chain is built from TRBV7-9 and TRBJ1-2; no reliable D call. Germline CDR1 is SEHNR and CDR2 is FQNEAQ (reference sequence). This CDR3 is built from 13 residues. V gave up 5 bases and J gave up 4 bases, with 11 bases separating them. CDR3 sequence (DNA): TGTGCCAGCAGCCCGCCCGGCCTCTATGGCTACACCTTC. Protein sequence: CASSPPGLYGYTF.

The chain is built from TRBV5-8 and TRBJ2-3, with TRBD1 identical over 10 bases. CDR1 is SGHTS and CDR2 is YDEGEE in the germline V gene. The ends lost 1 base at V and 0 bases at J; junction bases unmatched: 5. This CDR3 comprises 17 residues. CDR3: CASSLPGTGASTDTQYF. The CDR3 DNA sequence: TGTGCCAGCAGCTTGCCGGGGACAGGGGCTAGCACAGATACGCAGTATTTT.